This is a list of T cell receptor beta chains from one sample in a study of T cell changes during pregnancy in multiple sclerosis. Sequencing used immunoSEQ multiplex PCR; TCRdb keeps in-frame clones, though not all of them. This table holds 30,000 to 40,000 clones, about 90% found once. Sequencing was performed on CD4+ T cells from peripheral blood mononuclear cells, taken before pregnancy. These TCRs come from a female donor with multiple sclerosis, enrolled in a pregnancy study. Each CDR3 is given with its conserved first and last residue.

cdr3_length	v_call	j_call	cdr3_aa
14	TRBV19	TRBJ2-5	CASSLRTGGETQYF
15	TRBV5-1	TRBJ2-3	CASSLGGQVTDTQYF
11	TRBV29-1	TRBJ2-2	CSVYRTGELFF
14	TRBV2	TRBJ1-5	CASSTQVSNQPQHF
15	TRBV5-1	TRBJ2-3	CASSPRQGRTDTQYF
14	TRBV7-2	TRBJ1-1	CASSLETGYTEAFF
14	TRBV23-1	TRBJ2-2	CASSQGHYTGELFF
16	TRBV5-1	TRBJ2-5	CASSLLSGGTQETQYF
13	TRBV6-6	TRBJ1-2	CASSFGGNYGYTF
15	TRBV4-3	TRBJ1-1	CASSQPGTGITEAFF
15	TRBV6-4	TRBJ2-2	CASSTRQVNTGELFF
15	TRBV5-1	TRBJ2-5	CASSARGQGEETQYF
16	TRBV9	TRBJ2-2	CASSPRGGQGGGELFF
14	TRBV15	TRBJ2-1	CATSRDWQIDEQFF
14	TRBV2	TRBJ2-1	CASSEWGRYNEQFF
15	TRBV7-2	TRBJ1-6	CASSLARGLNSPLHF
21	TRBV5-1	TRBJ2-2	CASSLDPHGTSGGSNTGELFF
14	TRBV10-3	TRBJ2-3	CAISVRGQGDTQYF
16	TRBV7-2	TRBJ2-2	CASSFLAGVIAGELFF
15	TRBV7-2	TRBJ2-3	CASSLGGQGASRQYF
14	TRBV5-1	TRBJ1-1	CASSAQVSNTEAFF
13	TRBV19	TRBJ1-2	CATLRGNDYGYTF
15	TRBV7-2	TRBJ1-2	CASSLTGQGDYGYTF
15	TRBV25-1	TRBJ1-4	CASSPPTGKLEKLFF
15	TRBV15	TRBJ1-2	CATSRRGGRNYGYTF
14	TRBV28	TRBJ1-4	CASSSGATNEKLFF
14	TRBV5-1	TRBJ2-1	CASSLELDYNEQFF
18	TRBV5-8	TRBJ2-5	CASSLWGYKQGERETQYF
14	TRBV9	TRBJ2-3	CASNALGTADTQYF
15	TRBV4-1	TRBJ2-3	CASSLGLAGTDTQYF
15	TRBV7-6	TRBJ1-1	CASSLFRLQNTEAFF
16	TRBV6-6	TRBJ1-6	CASSSTTGQGYSPLHF
14	TRBV19	TRBJ1-2	CASSSPGFMSGYTF
13	TRBV25-1	TRBJ1-2	CASSGKLNYGYTF
18	TRBV5-8	TRBJ1-5	CASSLRAVFDRLNQPQHF
17	TRBV7-3	TRBJ2-3	CASSPRRRGGGADTQYF
15	TRBV9	TRBJ1-1	CASSVGTGGNTEAFF
15	TRBV4-1	TRBJ1-2	CASRNPLEGFFGYTF
16	TRBV5-1	TRBJ2-1	CASSWDSLSSYNEQFF
15	TRBV14	TRBJ2-3	CASSLGQGFGDTQYF
14	TRBV29-1	TRBJ2-4	CSVEDPGSKNIQYF
19	TRBV5-6	TRBJ2-7	CASSLGPSRDRGLVYEQYF
14	TRBV4-1	TRBJ2-3	CASSRQGSTDTQYF
16	TRBV5-4	TRBJ1-2	CASSHRGGGTGDGYTF